This TCR beta chain stems from a study of Ad26.COV2.S vaccination and SARS-CoV-2 variants. The treatment: about 20 received Ad26.COV2.S at low or high dose, single or two shots; about 5 received placebo; per-sample allocation not given. At day 63 after the first vaccine or placebo injection, samples were drawn. This person who donated was an adult of 18-55 years in Boston. Profiling relied on immunoSEQ multiplex PCR, and the TCRdb table lists in-frame clones only, not all of them. The repertoire holds roughly 510,000 clones, with around 88% as singletons. The germline CDR1 and CDR2 sequences are MGHDK and SYGVNS. There are 13 residues in the CDR3. Trimming removed 3 bases from V and 4 bases from J, with 9 bases in between. There are a few counts of this clone.

The rearrangement links TRBV25-1 to TRBJ1-2; D is uncertain. The receptor's source is a person between 18 and 60 years old who received the Ad26.COV2.S COVID-19 vaccine or a placebo. This specimen was peripheral blood, taken in a trial of Ad26.COV2.S vaccine versus placebo. This CDR3 reads CASSDPGSYGYTF. CDR3 in DNA: TGTGCCAGCAGTGATCCCGGGTCCTATGGCTACACCTTC.